The 23 T cell receptor beta chains presented below share a single source sample, sequenced in a study of cytomegalovirus exposure and HLA in healthy donors. A multiplex PCR was run with 60 Vbeta primers and 13 Jbeta primers. Produced via immunoSEQ multiplex PCR; TCRdb's table is partial and in-frame only. The profile shows roughly 100,000 clones, 65% to 90% of them singletons. What was sequenced was PBMCs. Source of these receptors: a man aged 30 to 39 in good health and CMV-seropositive.

The CDR3 region has the DNA TGTGCCAGCAGGGGAACCGGGACAGTGAACACTGAAGCTTTCTTT. Protein sequence: CASRGTGTVNTEAFF. The chain carries TRBV6-5 and TRBJ1-1; TRBD1 aligns across 7 bases. There are 15 residues in the CDR3. The V gene end was trimmed by 6 bases and the J gene end by 0 bases; junction bases not matched to a gene: 7. CDR1 is MNHEY, CDR2 SVGAGI, per germline.

This sequence joins TRBV19 and TRBJ1-6; weak D call: TRBD1 (5 bases). The CDR3 runs 13 residues. Between the trimmed V and J ends, which lost 9 bases and 7 bases, there was a span of 13 bases. Germline V CDR1 and CDR2: LNHDA, SQIVND (reference sequence). In DNA, the CDR3 is TGTGCCAGCGGGACTTGGGAGAATTCACCCCTCCACTTT. It codes for CASGTWENSPLHF. Full variable domain (missing parts from reference TRBV19 and TRBJ1-6): DGGITQSPKYLFRKEGQNVTLSCEQNLNHDAMYWYRQDPGQGLRLIYYSQIVNDFQKGDIAEGYSVSREKKESFPLTVTSAQKNPTAFYLCASGTWENSPLHFGNGTRLTVT.

The V call is TRBV30, the J call TRBJ1-2; 7 positions match TRBD1. This CDR3 is 11 amino acids long. Trimming removed 8 bases from V and 5 bases from J; junction bases left unmatched: 5. CDR1 and CDR2 (germline): GTSNPN, SVGIG (reference sequence). The CDR3 DNA follows: TGTGCCGGGGGACAGCAATATGGCTACACCTTC. It encodes CAGGQQYGYTF.

This clone appeared a single time. The chain recombines TRBV7-2 with TRBJ2-2; 7 bases match TRBD1. V shed 4 bases and J 6 bases; nucleotides not matched to a gene: 5. The CDR3 has 14 amino acids. Germline-derived CDR1 and CDR2 are SGHTA and FQGNSA. The CDR3 region is CASSSRTGPGELFF. The DNA for the CDR3 is TGTGCCAGCAGCTCACGGACAGGTCCCGGGGAGCTGTTTTTT.

This clone appeared a few times. The chain carries TRBV7-9 and TRBJ1-2, with unresolved D. V shed 1 base and J shed 2 bases, with 8 bases lying between them. This CDR3 comprises 14 residues. In germline, CDR1 is SEHNR, CDR2 FQNEAQ (reference sequence). The CDR3 nucleotides read TGTGCCAGCAGCTTAGGGGCGAACAACTATGGCTACACCTTC. The encoded protein is CASSLGANNYGYTF.

The V gene is TRBV5-4, the J gene TRBJ1-2; no definite D call. The CDR3 is 14 amino acids. CDR1 is SGHNT and CDR2 is YYREEE in the germline V gene (reference sequence). Trimming stripped 4 bases from V and 0 bases from J, with 10 bases between. The CDR3 DNA is TGTGCCAGCAGCCCCCTTGGAGCTAACTATGGCTACACCTTC. Its protein product is CASSPLGANYGYTF.

The chain recombines TRBV18 with TRBJ2-7; 8 bases agree with TRBD1. Unmatched junction bases numbered 7, after V lost 6 bases and J lost 3 bases. The CDR3 contains 14 residues. Germline V gene sequence: CDR1 KGHSH, CDR2 LQKENI. Written as DNA, the CDR3 is TGTGCCAGCTCCAGGGGGCCCACAATCTACGAGCAGTACTTC. This translates into CASSRGPTIYEQYF.

The rearrangement joins TRBV9 to TRBJ2-3, with 9 bases that match TRBD2. Losses at the gene ends were 0 bases for V and 6 bases for J; bases not matched to a gene: 8. The CDR3 runs 16 residues. The germline V gene encodes CDR1 SGDLS and CDR2 YYNGEE. The CDR3 region is CASSVGTSVGSDTQYF. The DNA for the CDR3 is TGTGCCAGCAGCGTAGGGACTAGCGTTGGGAGCGATACGCAGTATTTT.

The rearrangement links TRBV6-6 to TRBJ2-7; D not resolved. The CDR3 runs 13 residues. Germline V gene data show CDR1 as MNHNY and CDR2 as SVGAGI (reference sequence). Between the trimmed V and J ends, which lost 6 bases and 3 bases, there was a span of 12 bases. The CDR3 nucleotides are TGTGCCAGCAGCCGGGTTTACCGCTACGAGCAGTACTTC. This translates into CASSRVYRYEQYF.

CDR3 residues: CASSPRTGGGEKLFF. The DNA for the CDR3 is TGTGCCAGTAGTCCCCGGACAGGGGGAGGTGAAAAACTGTTTTTT. V gene TRBV19 combines with J gene TRBJ1-4; 10 bases align to TRBD1. The CDR3 runs 15 residues. Germline V CDR1 and CDR2: LNHDA, SQIVND (reference sequence). Unmatched junction bases numbered 7, after V lost 5 bases and J lost 7 bases.

This clone was seen just once. The J gene is TRBJ2-2, the V gene TRBV6-5; 7 bases map to TRBD1. The CDR3 length is 15 residues. Germline values: CDR1 MNHEY, CDR2 SVGAGI. V trimming: 6 bases; J trimming: 2 bases; junction bases outside the gene matches: 6. This CDR3 is CASSRGTANTGELFF. The CDR3 nucleotides are TGTGCCAGCAGCCGTGGGACAGCTAACACCGGGGAGCTGTTTTTT.

This clone was observed a single time. V and J are TRBV15 and TRBJ1-1; weak D call: TRBD1 (5 bases). CDR1 and CDR2 from the germline V gene are LNHNV and YYDKDF (reference sequence). This CDR3 is 15 amino acids long. Trimming removed 0 bases at V and 6 bases at J, with 14 bases between. CDR3 sequence reads: CATSREGGIWAEAFF. In DNA form, the CDR3 reads TGTGCCACCAGCAGAGAGGGGGGTATCTGGGCTGAAGCTTTCTTT.

The chain recombines TRBV9 with TRBJ2-5; no definite D call. TRBJ2-7 matches the DNA end more closely, so the J call is doubtful. The CDR3 runs to 12 residues. Germline CDR1 is SGDLS and CDR2 is YYNGEE. The CDR3 is CASSVTVHEQYF. CDR3 DNA sequence: TGTGCCAGCAGCGTGACTGTCCACGAGCAGTACTTC.

The V call is TRBV18, the J call TRBJ2-7; 9 positions agree with TRBD1. Germline loops: CDR1 KGHSH, CDR2 LQKENI. J was trimmed by 1 base and V by 6 bases; bases with no gene match: 4. CDR3 length: 14 residues. CDR3 DNA sequence: TGTGCCAGCTCCGCCGGGACAGGGTCCTACGAGCAGTACTTC. This translates into CASSAGTGSYEQYF.

This clone was detected once. The rearrangement joins TRBV19 to TRBJ2-4, with 9 bases identical to TRBD2. Germline values: CDR1 LNHDA, CDR2 SQIVND (reference sequence). The J segment lost 0 bases and the V segment lost 1 base, leaving 7 bases of the junction unmatched. The CDR3 has 18 amino acids. Here the CDR3 DNA reads TGTGCCAGTAGTATAGCCCCCCCAGCGGGGGGAGCCAAAAACATTCAGTACTTC. It translates to CASSIAPPAGGAKNIQYF.

The gene calls are TRBV4-2 and TRBJ2-3; 9 bases align to TRBD2. Germline-derived CDR1 and CDR2 are LGHNA and YNFKEQ. This CDR3 comprises 18 residues. Trimming cost V 0 bases and J 3 bases; bases outside gene matches: 10. CDR3: CASSQEIWGGGATDTQYF. CDR3 nucleotides: TGTGCCAGCAGCCAAGAGATATGGGGCGGGGGGGCGACAGATACGCAGTATTTT.

This chain connects TRBV9 to TRBJ2-2, with 12 bases fitting TRBD2. CDR1 and CDR2 (germline): SGDLS, YYNGEE. The J segment lost 6 bases and the V segment lost 3 bases, leaving 3 bases of the junction unmatched. This CDR3 is built from 15 residues. The DNA of the CDR3 is TGTGCCAGCAGCGCTAGCGGGGGGGTCCCCGGGGAGCTGTTTTTT. This codes for CASSASGGVPGELFF.

V usage is TRBV6-5 and J usage is TRBJ1-1; 10 positions agree with TRBD1. V was pared by 8 bases and J by 4 bases, with 1 base of the junction left unmatched. From germline, CDR1 is MNHEY and CDR2 SVGAGI. This CDR3 is 12 amino acids long. CDR3 loop: CASGQGGTEAFF. As DNA, the CDR3 is TGTGCCAGCGGACAGGGGGGCACTGAAGCTTTCTTT.

The chain carries TRBV27 and TRBJ2-1; tentatively, D is TRBD2 (6 bases). The CDR3 runs to 15 residues. CDR1 MNHEY and CDR2 SMNVEV come from the germline V gene (reference sequence). Trimming took 2 bases from V and 0 from J, leaving 8 bases between them. DNA of the CDR3: TGTGCCAGCAGTTTAGCGGGGCTCTCCTACAATGAGCAGTTCTTC. Amino acid sequence: CASSLAGLSYNEQFF.

This chain connects TRBV4-3 to TRBJ2-2; D is undetermined. CDR3 length: 13 residues. The V gene's germline CDR1 is LGHNA and CDR2 YSLEER. Trimming took off 1 base at V and 5 bases at J, with 5 bases between the two ends. The CDR3 region is CASSQGATGELFF. CDR3 in DNA: TGCGCCAGCAGCCAAGGGGCGACCGGGGAGCTGTTTTTT.

The V call is TRBV5-6, the J call TRBJ2-3; a weak D match, TRBD2 (5 bases). CDR1 is SGHDT and CDR2 is YYEEEE in the germline V gene. This CDR3 has 15 amino acids. The ends were cut back, 4 bases at V and 0 bases at J, with 12 bases in the middle. The CDR3 DNA follows: TGTGCCAGCAGCGGAACTAGTCTGAGCACAGATACGCAGTATTTT. It is translated as CASSGTSLSTDTQYF.

This chain connects TRBV2 to TRBJ2-3, with TRBD2 matching 8 bases. With V trimmed by 4 bases and J by 14 bases, 5 bases remained unmatched. CDR1 and CDR2 from the germline V gene are SNHLY and FYNNEI. This CDR3 has 11 amino acids. CDR3 coding DNA: TGTGCCAGCAGTGTAGGGACTAGTGGGTATTTT. This encodes CASSVGTSGYF.

The rearrangement links TRBV25-1 to TRBJ2-7; D gene unclear. CDR3 length equals 13 residues. The ends were cut back, 4 bases at V and 3 bases at J, with 10 bases in the middle. Germline CDR1 MGHDK, CDR2 SYGVNS. Here the CDR3 DNA reads TGTGCCAGCAGTGTGACCGACTTCTACGAGCAGTACTTC. Protein: CASSVTDFYEQYF.